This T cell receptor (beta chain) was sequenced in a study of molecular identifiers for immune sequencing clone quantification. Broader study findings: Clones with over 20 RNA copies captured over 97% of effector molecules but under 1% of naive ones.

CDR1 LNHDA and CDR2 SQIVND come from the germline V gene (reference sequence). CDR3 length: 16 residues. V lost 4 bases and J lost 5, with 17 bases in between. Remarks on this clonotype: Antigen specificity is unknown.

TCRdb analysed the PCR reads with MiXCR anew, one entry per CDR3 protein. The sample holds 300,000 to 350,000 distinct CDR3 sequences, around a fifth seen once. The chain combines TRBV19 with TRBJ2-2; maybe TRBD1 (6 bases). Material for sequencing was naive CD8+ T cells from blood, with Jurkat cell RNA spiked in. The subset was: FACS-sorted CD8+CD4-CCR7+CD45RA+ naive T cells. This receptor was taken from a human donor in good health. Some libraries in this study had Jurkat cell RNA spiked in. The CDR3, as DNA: TGTGCCAGTAGTACCTTTCTAAACAGGGATACCGGGGAGCTGTTTTTT. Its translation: CASSTFLNRDTGELFF.